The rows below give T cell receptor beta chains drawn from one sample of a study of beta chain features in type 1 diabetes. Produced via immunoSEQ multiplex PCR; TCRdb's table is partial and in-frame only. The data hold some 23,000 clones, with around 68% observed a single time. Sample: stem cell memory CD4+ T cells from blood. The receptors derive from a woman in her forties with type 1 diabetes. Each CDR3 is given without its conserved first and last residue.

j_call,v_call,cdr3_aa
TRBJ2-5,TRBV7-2,ASSLGGTSGETQY
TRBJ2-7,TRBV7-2,ASSLTAVDPYEQY
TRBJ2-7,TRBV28,ASSRQYEQY
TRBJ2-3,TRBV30,AWSSHSTSTDTQY
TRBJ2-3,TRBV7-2,ASSFGGGGSDTQY
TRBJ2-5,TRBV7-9,ASSLARTGGGQETQY
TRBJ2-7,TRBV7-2,ASSLDSTYEQY
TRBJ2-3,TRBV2,ASSAAGGPADTQY
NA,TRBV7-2,ASSLGSTPYEQY
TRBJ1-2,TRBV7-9,ASSLEVVRGYT
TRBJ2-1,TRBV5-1,ASSRGVRGPDNEQF
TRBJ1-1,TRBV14,ASSQDWATHLNTEAF
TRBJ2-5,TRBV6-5,ASSPGQNQETQY
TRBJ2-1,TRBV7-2,ASSLVVLAGGLNEQF
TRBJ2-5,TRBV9,ASSGGAAQETQY
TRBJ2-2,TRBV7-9,ASSLAQNAGELF
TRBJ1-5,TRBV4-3,ASSQPLQGPYQPQH
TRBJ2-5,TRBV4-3,ASSRPQQETQY
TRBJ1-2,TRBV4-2,ASSLPSLPGGGDGYT
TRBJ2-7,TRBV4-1,ASSQDRAGISYEQY
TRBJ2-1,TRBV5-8,ASRIRGSYNEQF
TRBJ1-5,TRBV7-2,ASSLARWGLQPQH
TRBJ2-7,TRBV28,ASSQGVVYEQY
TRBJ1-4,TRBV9,ASSVAATGLNEKLF
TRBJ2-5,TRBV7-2,ASSLVAGGGGETQY
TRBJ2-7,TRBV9,ASSVMAGGEQY
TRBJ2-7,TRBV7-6,ASSLREAGYEQY